Included here is one T cell receptor beta chain sequence, with context. This receptor's antigen is unknown. No clone much larger than this one lies a single base away; base qualities are absent. The listed sequencing device is Illumina HiSeq 1500. TCRdb redid the processing of the public reads, applying fastp at Q25 and MiXCR, and retained in-frame beta chains. Duplicate CDR3 protein sequences are folded into a single record with the most common DNA and genes. The sample profile shows roughly 700,000 distinct CDR3 sequences; approximately 33% of them were found once. Jointly, the top ten make up about 18% of the sample. The data were obtained in a study of T cell repertoires in cytomegalovirus infection (dated by TCRdb to the late 2010s). Describing the broader study: Alongside well-studied HLA-B-restricted epitopes, the peptide stimulations were aimed at recently identified HLA-C-restricted CMV epitopes, whose presentation resists viral immunomodulation. Donor HLA type was relevant to the analysis, as public TCR beta signatures indicated carriage of CMV infection together with the matching HLA type. Results the study describes overall, beyond this receptor: The ex vivo response was dominated by HLA-C-restricted CMV-specific TCR beta clonotypes, which also provided the single most frequent clonotype in two of eight donors. Cumulative frequency of public TCR beta family members discriminated carriers of CMV infection plus the relevant HLA type in this cohort and an independent roughly 330-donor cohort.

This specimen's treatment or condition label, per the study, means: in vitro stimulation with specific CMV peptide epitopes to enrich CMV-specific T cells. CDR1 and CDR2 were assigned from the germline V gene as SGHVT and SQSDAQ. The CDR3 has 13 amino acids, counting the end cysteine and phenylalanine. The only DNA kept is the CDR3, 39 bases in frame from the first base. The V end loses 0 bases and the J end loses 11 bases, and a stretch of 8 bases separates them. This TCR was sampled from a human donor in good health (CMV status not recorded). Some clones in this sample may be carry-over from other donors' samples. The chain was built from TRBV7-4 and TRBJ1-6, with no confident D gene call. Sample: cultured PBMCs, taken from culture after CMV antigen stimulation. The nucleotides read TGTGCCAGCAGCTTAGCGAGCAATGCACCCCTCCACTTT. It translates as CASSLASNAPLHF. Outside the CDR3, residues come from the reference TRBV7-4 and TRBJ1-6 proteins, so the full variable domain is: GAGVSQSPRYKVAKRGRDVALRCDSISGHVTLYWYRQTLGQGSEVLTYSQSDAQRDKSGRPSGRFSAERPERSVSTLKIQRTEQGDSAVYLCASSLASNAPLHFGNGTRLTVT.